This T cell receptor (beta chain) was sequenced in a study of T cell changes during pregnancy in multiple sclerosis. CDR1 MNHEY and CDR2 SVGAGI come from the germline V gene. The CDR3 covers 13 residues. Trimming cost V 0 bases and J 6 bases, with 9 bases left between them. Clones were sequenced by immunoSEQ multiplex PCR, and TCRdb holds only the in-frame ones, with some missing. The sample carries around 15,000 clones, approximately 88% recorded once. The rearrangement links TRBV6-5 to TRBJ2-7; no clear D gene. The input for sequencing was CD8+ T cells from peripheral blood mononuclear cells, taken in the third trimester of pregnancy. The clonotype comes from a female donor in good health, enrolled as a control in a pregnancy study. CDR3 bases: TGTGCCAGCAGTTACTCGCTTCCCGGCGAGCAGTACTTC. This codes for CASSYSLPGEQYF.